This T cell receptor (beta chain) was sequenced in a study of cytotoxic CD8 clonotypes in ibrutinib-treated CLL. Overall study: The group held roughly twelve relapsed/refractory and roughly 15 treatment-naive patients, with 17 IGHV unmutated.

Points from the study as a whole: Clonality, elevated at ibrutinib response, dropped back toward baseline at progression.

Trimming shortened V by 0 bases and J by 5 bases, and 16 bases separated the two germline ends. The CDR3 is 16 residues long. CDR1 and CDR2 from the germline V gene are LGHNA and YNFKEQ. Concerning this clone: The antigen remains unidentified.

This table comes from immunoSEQ multiplex PCR, and its TCRdb copy is limited to in-frame clones, with some not included. The profile covers approximately 330,000 clones, with roughly 79% appearing a single time and about 6.7% taken by the ten largest. This clonotype was obtained from a human donor with chronic lymphocytic leukemia. Sequenced material: PBMCs, taken before ibrutinib treatment. The rearrangement links TRBV4-2 to TRBJ2-5; TRBD2 is a possible D gene (6 bases). CDR3: CASSQDLASETETQYF. CDR3 DNA sequence: TGTGCCAGCAGCCAAGATCTAGCGAGCGAGACGGAGACCCAGTACTTC.